Listed below are T cell receptor beta chains from one sample, sequenced in a study of prognosis after radiotherapy for stage I lung cancer. TCRdb recomputed calls from the multiplex PCR reads with MiXCR, one row per CDR3 protein. The repertoire includes tens of thousands of distinct CDR3 sequences, just over 40% of them detected once, and about 32% sits in the top ten. This specimen consisted of PBMCs, obtained before or after stereotactic body radiation therapy (not recorded which). These receptors were collected from a donor over 45 with non-small cell lung cancer. The CDR3 runs from the conserved cysteine through the conserved F or W. The order of the fields is J gene, clone size, D gene, V gene, CDR3 protein, CDR3 DNA. A D gene is named only where the DNA matches it firmly. Rows may omit the clone size; those that give it use once, few, many or a size class.

>TRBJ2-3|.|TRBD2|TRBV6-1
CASSTLGALAGAGGTQYF
TGTGCCAGCAGTACACTGGGGGCTCTAGCGGGGGCAGGAGGTACGCAGTATTTT
>TRBJ2-7|.|.|TRBV2
CASSEWPREAYEQYF
TGTGCCAGCAGTGAATGGCCCAGGGAGGCCTACGAGCAGTACTTC
>TRBJ2-1|few|.|TRBV20-1
CSALEWEQDSYNEQFF
TGCAGTGCTTTAGAGTGGGAGCAGGACTCCTACAATGAGCAGTTCTTC
>TRBJ1-2|few|.|TRBV30
CACKATGQKGYTF
TGTGCCTGTAAAGCAACAGGGCAGAAAGGCTACACCTTC
>TRBJ2-1|.|TRBD2|TRBV3-1
CASSQVQGTSGRNPYNEQFF
TGTGCCAGCAGCCAAGTTCAGGGGACTAGCGGGAGGAACCCCTACAATGAGCAGTTCTTC
>TRBJ2-7|once|TRBD2|TRBV7-9
CASSPWTSFTYEQYF
TGTGCCAGCAGCCCCTGGACTAGTTTCACCTACGAGCAGTACTTC
>TRBJ2-3|few|TRBD2|TRBV28
CASSSGERETDTQYF
TGTGCCAGCAGTTCCGGGGAGCGGGAGACAGATACGCAGTATTTT
>TRBJ2-2|many|TRBD1|TRBV5-1
CASKDRADTGELFF
TGCGCCAGCAAGGACAGGGCCGACACCGGGGAGCTGTTTTTT
>TRBJ1-1|.|.|TRBV18
CASSLGAGENTEAFF
TGTGCCAGCTCACTAGGCGCAGGAGAGAACACTGAAGCTTTCTTT
>TRBJ1-3|.|.|TRBV2
CASRRDTCSGNTICF
TGTGCCAGCAGGAGGGACACTTGCTCTGGAAACACCATATGTTTT
>TRBJ2-1|.|.|TRBV2
CASSDLGGEQFF
TGTGCCAGCAGTGATCTGGGTGGGGAGCAGTTCTTC
>TRBJ2-2|.|TRBD2|TRBV6-1
CASRKGAAGGDTGELFF
TGTGCCAGCAGGAAGGGGGCTGCGGGAGGGGACACCGGGGAGCTGTTTTTT
>TRBJ2-3|many|TRBD1|TRBV15
CATSRGQGADTQYF
TGTGCCACCAGCAGAGGTCAGGGGGCGGATACGCAGTATTTT